Detailed here is one T cell receptor beta chain. One end of the junction does not line up with germline, which may come from a read error. The data originate from a study of blood T cell repertoires in COVID-19. About the research overall: Samples came from the United States, Italy and Spain, spanning acute and convalescent COVID-19.

Germline lookup yields CDR1 SNHLY and CDR2 FYNNEI. The length of the CDR3 is 14 residues. Source study methods: The assay estimated nucleated cells by amplifying reference gene primers. Clones were sequenced by immunoSEQ multiplex PCR, and TCRdb holds only the in-frame ones, with some missing. V and J calls and clone size are as listed in that table; D and trimming were resolved from the DNA. The sample gives nearly 55,000 clones, roughly 86% of which show up once; roughly 12% is in the top ten. The receptor was derived from a man in his sixties or seventies with active COVID-19. V usage is TRBV2 and J usage is TRBJ2-3; maybe TRBD2 (5 bases). The sample taken for sequencing was peripheral blood. The CDR3 protein is CASREDYVPDTQYF. The CDR3 coding sequence is TGTGCCAGCAGGGAAGACTATGTCCCAGATACGCAGTATTTT.